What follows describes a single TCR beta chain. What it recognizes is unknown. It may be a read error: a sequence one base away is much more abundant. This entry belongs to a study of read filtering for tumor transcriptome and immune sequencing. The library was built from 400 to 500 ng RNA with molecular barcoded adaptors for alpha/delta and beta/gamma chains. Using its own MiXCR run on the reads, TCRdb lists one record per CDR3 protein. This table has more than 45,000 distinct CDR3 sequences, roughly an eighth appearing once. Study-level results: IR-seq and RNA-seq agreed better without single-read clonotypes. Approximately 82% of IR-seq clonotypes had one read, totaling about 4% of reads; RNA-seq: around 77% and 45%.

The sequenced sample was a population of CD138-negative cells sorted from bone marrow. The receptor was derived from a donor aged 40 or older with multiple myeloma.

CDR3 bases: TGTGCCACCGTCTCTGGAGACACCATATATTTT. Encoded protein: CATVSGDTIYF. The chain links TRBV6-1 to TRBJ1-3; D uncertain. The CDR3 is 11 residues long. Germline V gene data show CDR1 as MNHNS and CDR2 as SASEGT.